Shown below are 29 T cell receptor beta chains from a single sample sequenced in a study of T cell responses to AZD1222 COVID-19 vaccine. The assay was immunoSEQ multiplex PCR, and TCRdb's table has in-frame clones only and misses some. This sample has 95,000 to 150,000 clones; 75% to 90% occur once, and the top ten carry around 4.4%. The specimen was peripheral blood, collected 28 days after the second AZD1222 dose. The receptors were gathered from an adult who received the AZD1222 COVID-19 vaccine.

This clone was seen many times. This sequence joins TRBV2 and TRBJ1-1; TRBD1 is a possible D gene (6 bases). The CDR3 loop spans 13 amino acids. Trimming took 4 bases from V and 5 from J, leaving 11 bases between them. Germline V lookup: CDR1 SNHLY, CDR2 FYNNEI. The DNA for the CDR3 is TGTGCCAGCAGTGCGGGGGGCGGTACTGAAGCTTTCTTT. Translation: CASSAGGGTEAFF. The variable domain in full, with the rest retrieved from reference TRBV2 and TRBJ1-1, is EPEVTQTPSHQVTQMGQEVILRCVPISNHLYFYWYRQILGQKVEFLVSFYNNEISEKSEIFDDQFSVERPDGSNFTLKIRSTKLEDSAMYFCASSAGGGTEAFFGQGTRLTVV.

The chain has TRBV10-2 and TRBJ1-1; maybe TRBD1 (5 bases). CDR1 is WSHSY, CDR2 SAAADI, per germline. The CDR3 has 12 amino acids. Trimming cost V 6 bases and J 7 bases, with 12 bases left between them. The CDR3 spells CASRGRGREAFF. CDR3 DNA sequence: TGCGCCAGCAGGGGGAGGGGCCGTGAAGCTTTCTTT.

The rearrangement uses TRBV18 and TRBJ1-4; a possible D gene is TRBD1 (5 bases). Trimming removed 2 bases from V and 8 bases from J, with 15 bases in between. Germline CDR1 is KGHSH and CDR2 is LQKENI. CDR3 length equals 15 residues. This chain's CDR3 is CASSPLEQGGEKLFF. DNA for the CDR3: TGTGCCAGCTCACCATTGGAGCAGGGCGGGGAAAAACTGTTTTTT.

This sequence joins TRBV11-2 and TRBJ1-2; 9 bases fit TRBD1. Germline V gives CDR1 SGHAT, CDR2 FQNNGV. The CDR3 spans 14 residues. With 5 bases clipped from V and 4 bases from J, the junction kept 5 bases outside the gene matches. CDR3 protein: CASSLRQGVYGYTF. The DNA of the CDR3 is TGTGCCAGCAGCCTAAGACAGGGGGTCTATGGCTACACCTTC.

This clone occurred once. The chain carries TRBV6-1 and TRBJ1-1, with a tentative D call TRBD1 (5 bases). The germline CDR1 and CDR2 sequences are MNHNS and SASEGT. The germline V and J ends were trimmed by 1 base and 9 bases, with 15 bases remaining between them. CDR3 length equals 14 residues. CDR3 nucleotide sequence: TGTGCCAGCAGTGAAGGGGGGTTATCACTTCAAGCTTTCTTT. It is translated as CASSEGGLSLQAFF.

This sequence joins TRBV7-2 and TRBJ1-2; 10 bases fit TRBD1. The CDR3 is made up of 15 amino acids. Trimming at V came to 5 bases and at J to 8 bases, leaving 11 bases not matched to a gene. Germline values: CDR1 SGHTA, CDR2 FQGNSA. CDR3 nucleotide sequence: TGTGCCAGCAGCACCACCGACAGGGGGCTTAGAGGCTACACCTTC. Its translation: CASSTTDRGLRGYTF.

The J gene is TRBJ1-1, the V gene TRBV7-2; D is ambiguous. CDR3 length: 14 residues. The ends were cut back, 0 bases at V and 1 base at J, with 6 bases in the middle. Germline lookup yields CDR1 SGHTA and CDR2 FQGNSA. The CDR3 protein is CASSLARENTEAFF. For the CDR3, the DNA is TGTGCCAGCAGCTTAGCGAGAGAGAACACTGAAGCTTTCTTT.

This chain uses TRBV7-2 with TRBJ1-1; no definite D call. Germline CDR1 and CDR2: SGHTA and FQGNSA. Trimming left V 5 bases short and J 1 base short, with 11 bases between. This CDR3 comprises 14 residues. The CDR3 here is CASSPSAGNTEAFF. The CDR3 DNA reads TGTGCCAGCAGCCCCTCGGCGGGGAACACTGAAGCTTTCTTT. Full variable domain (outside the CDR3, taken from reference TRBV7-2 and TRBJ1-1): GAGVSQSPSNKVTEKGKDVELRCDPISGHTALYWYRQSLGQGLEFLIYFQGNSAPDKSGLPSDRFSAERTGGSVSTLTIQRTQQEDSAVYLCASSPSAGNTEAFFGQGTRLTVV.

The rearrangement links TRBV6-2 or TRBV6-3 to TRBJ1-2, with D uncertain. The CDR3 has 14 residues. The V end lost 2 bases, the J end lost 1 base, and 8 bases lay between the germline ends. Germline-derived CDR1 and CDR2 are MNHEY and SVGEGT. The DNA of the CDR3 is TGTGCCAGCAGTTACGGTAGCGGTAACTATGGCTACACCTTC. It encodes CASSYGSGNYGYTF.

The rearrangement links TRBV6-5 to TRBJ2-3, with D possibly matching TRBD1 (6 bases). V lost 5 bases and J 5 bases, leaving 14 bases between the germline ends. In germline, CDR1 is MNHEY, CDR2 SVGAGI. The CDR3 length is 14 residues. DNA of the CDR3: TGTGCCAGCAGTATAACAGGGTCCGGAGATACGCAGTATTTT. Protein sequence: CASSITGSGDTQYF.

The chain is built from TRBV4-1 and TRBJ1-1; D might be TRBD1 (5 bases). V shed 0 bases and J shed 4 bases, with 15 bases lying between them. Germline V lookup: CDR1 MGHRA, CDR2 YSYEKL. The CDR3 runs 16 residues. In nucleotides, the CDR3 is TGCGCCAGCAGCCAAGATCGGGGGAGTTTGGGCACTGAAGCTTTCTTT. It is translated as CASSQDRGSLGTEAFF.

V is TRBV28 and J is TRBJ1-1; D unclear. Looked up from germline, CDR1 is MDHEN and CDR2 is SYDVKM. V was clipped by 5 bases and J by 6 bases, with 10 bases between them. There are 12 residues in the CDR3. This chain's CDR3 is CASSPLNAEAFF. The CDR3 DNA is TGTGCCAGCAGTCCCCTAAACGCTGAAGCTTTCTTT.

Here the CDR3 DNA reads TGCGCCAGCAGCTTGGCTCGGCGGGGGGTCACTGAAGCTTTCTTT. This gives the protein CASSLARRGVTEAFF. The chain carries TRBV5-1 and TRBJ1-1; maybe TRBD1 (5 bases). Trimming shortened V by 0 bases and J by 4 bases, and 13 bases separated the two germline ends. There are 15 residues in the CDR3. The germline V gene has CDR1 SGHRS and CDR2 YFSETQ.

V and J are TRBV4-1 and TRBJ2-3; 7 bases line up with TRBD2. Germline CDR1 and CDR2: MGHRA and YSYEKL. Unmatched junction bases numbered 6, after V lost 0 bases and J lost 3 bases. The CDR3 is made up of 16 amino acids. CDR3 amino acids: CASSQEKWGGTDTQYF. CDR3 DNA sequence: TGCGCCAGCAGCCAAGAGAAGTGGGGGGGTACAGATACGCAGTATTTT.

The chain recombines TRBV5-8 with TRBJ1-5; possibly TRBD1 for D (6 bases). Trimming stripped 2 bases from V and 4 bases from J, with 16 bases between. Germline V gene sequence: CDR1 SGHTS, CDR2 YDEGEE. The CDR3 is 16 amino acids. CDR3 DNA: TGTGCCAGCAGCTTACAGGGAAGGGGGGGAAATCAGCCCCAGCATTTT. Translation: CASSLQGRGGNQPQHF.

V and J are TRBV10-2 and TRBJ1-3; 7 nucleotides agree with TRBD1. This CDR3 comprises 13 residues. Germline V gives CDR1 WSHSY, CDR2 SAAADI. V shed 3 bases, J shed 4 bases, and the junction held 0 bases outside the gene matches. CDR3 in amino acids: CASSDRGGNTIYF. In nucleotides, the CDR3 is TGCGCCAGCAGTGACAGGGGGGGAAACACCATATATTTT.

The chain recombines TRBV2 with TRBJ2-7; TRBD2 agrees at 7 bases. The CDR3 has 15 amino acids. J gave up 3 bases and V 5 bases, and 10 bases lay outside the gene matches. Per the germline V gene, CDR1 is SNHLY and CDR2 is FYNNEI. The CDR3, as DNA: TGTGCCAGCAGTAGAGCCCTCCTAGCGGTCTACGAGCAGTACTTC. As protein: CASSRALLAVYEQYF.

The chain carries TRBV5-1 and TRBJ2-5; 12 bases agree with TRBD2. Germline CDR1 SGHRS, CDR2 YFSETQ. J lost 5 bases, V lost 0 bases, and 2 bases had no gene match. The length of the CDR3 is 15 residues. The CDR3 bases are TGCGCCAGCAGCTTGGCTCTAGCGGGGGGGGAGACCCAGTACTTC. It yields the protein CASSLALAGGETQYF.

V gene TRBV9 combines with J gene TRBJ1-2; no clear D gene. V shed 0 bases and J shed 4 bases, with 10 bases lying between them. Germline CDR1 and CDR2: SGDLS and YYNGEE. This CDR3 has 14 residues. The CDR3 nucleotides read TGTGCCAGCAGCGTAGCCCAGGACTCCTATGGCTACACCTTC. Translating gives CASSVAQDSYGYTF.

The chain combines TRBV9 with TRBJ1-3; D ambiguous. The CDR3 spans 15 residues. The germline V and J ends were trimmed by 4 bases and 1 base, with 12 bases remaining between them. Germline-derived CDR1 and CDR2 are SGDLS and YYNGEE. The CDR3 here is CASSPRLISGNTIYF. As DNA, the CDR3 is TGTGCCAGCAGCCCGAGACTTATTTCTGGAAACACCATATATTTT.

The V call is TRBV6-4, the J call TRBJ1-5, with 8 bases identical to TRBD1. With V trimmed by 6 bases and J by 2 bases, 6 bases remained unmatched. CDR1 is MRHNA, CDR2 SNTAGT, per germline. The length of the CDR3 is 15 residues. The CDR3 spells CASRNRGEGNQPQHF. Here the CDR3 DNA reads TGTGCCAGCAGAAACAGGGGGGAGGGCAATCAGCCCCAGCATTTT.

This clone was counted a few times. This chain uses TRBV5-6 with TRBJ2-3; either TRBD1 or TRBD2 may supply D (6 bases each). Germline lookup yields CDR1 SGHDT and CDR2 YYEEEE. The CDR3 consists of 17 residues. Between the trimmed V and J ends, which lost 6 bases and 0 bases, there was a span of 20 bases. As DNA, the CDR3 is TGTGCCAGCATCAATTCAAGGAAGGGGGGTAGCACAGATACGCAGTATTTT. This sequence encodes CASINSRKGGSTDTQYF. The variable domain in full, with the rest retrieved from reference TRBV5-6 and TRBJ2-3, is DAGVTQSPTHLIKTRGQQVTLRCSPKSGHDTVSWYQQALGQGPQFIFQYYEEEERQRGNFPDRFSGHQFPNYSSELNVNALLLGDSALYLCASINSRKGGSTDTQYFGPGTRLTVL.

This chain joins TRBV19 and TRBJ2-3, with a weak D call TRBD1 (5 bases). The CDR3 loop spans 17 amino acids. V was clipped by 1 base and J by 5 bases, with 19 bases between them. Germline V gives CDR1 LNHDA, CDR2 SQIVND (reference sequence). CDR3 protein: CASSIVVPGHQGDTQYF. DNA for the CDR3: TGTGCCAGTAGTATAGTTGTCCCAGGGCATCAAGGAGATACGCAGTATTTT.

The chain joins TRBV6-4 to TRBJ2-1, with D possibly TRBD1 on 6 matching bases. Per the germline V gene, CDR1 is MRHNA and CDR2 is SNTAGT. The ends were cut back, 3 bases at V and 5 bases at J, with 14 bases in the middle. The CDR3 loop spans 15 amino acids. Here the CDR3 reads CASSEFAGADNEQFF. In DNA, the CDR3 is TGTGCCAGCAGTGAGTTCGCAGGGGCGGACAATGAGCAGTTCTTC.

The rearrangement joins TRBV5-6 to TRBJ2-2; TRBD2 aligns across 7 bases. The CDR3 extends over 14 amino acids. V lost 2 bases to trimming and J lost 5 bases; unmatched junction nucleotides: 3. Germline CDR1 is SGHDT and CDR2 is YYEEEE. CDR3 coding DNA: TGTGCCAGCAGCTTTAGGGGAGGGACCGGGGAGCTGTTTTTT. Translated, it gives CASSFRGGTGELFF.

This chain uses TRBV7-2 with TRBJ2-7, with TRBD1 as a possible D gene (6 bases). Germline CDR1 and CDR2: SGHTA and FQGNSA. V lost 6 bases and J 3 bases, leaving 15 bases between the germline ends. The CDR3 loop spans 14 amino acids. CDR3 sequence reads: CASRPLAGDYEQYF. Written as DNA, the CDR3 is TGTGCCAGCAGGCCCTTGGCAGGGGACTACGAGCAGTACTTC.

This sequence joins TRBV28 and TRBJ1-2, with D possibly being TRBD1 (5 bases). Germline CDR1 and CDR2: MDHEN and SYDVKM. CDR3 length: 13 amino acids. V lost 8 bases and J 8 bases, leaving 18 bases between the germline ends. Here the CDR3 reads CASSPPGSGGYTF. Here the CDR3 DNA reads TGTGCCAGCTCGCCCCCAGGGAGCGGCGGCTACACCTTC.

The chain employs TRBV6-2 or TRBV6-3 and TRBJ1-2; TRBD1 matches at 7 bases. Per the germline V gene, CDR1 is MNHEY and CDR2 is SVGEGT. The CDR3 has 13 residues. The ends lost 6 bases at V and 7 bases at J; junction bases unmatched: 8. The CDR3 coding sequence is TGTGCCAGCAGCCAGGGGGTAGTCGGTGGCTACACCTTC. Its protein is CASSQGVVGGYTF.

The chain has TRBV5-6 and TRBJ2-7; 10 bases match TRBD1. With 4 bases clipped from V and 2 bases from J, the junction kept 9 bases outside the gene matches. Per germline, CDR1 SGHDT and CDR2 YYEEEE. This CDR3 has 16 amino acids. Here the CDR3 reads CASSVYKTGGAYEQYF. CDR3 sequence (DNA): TGTGCCAGCAGCGTATATAAGACAGGGGGCGCCTACGAGCAGTACTTC. Variable domain in full (rest from reference TRBV5-6 and TRBJ2-7): DAGVTQSPTHLIKTRGQQVTLRCSPKSGHDTVSWYQQALGQGPQFIFQYYEEEERQRGNFPDRFSGHQFPNYSSELNVNALLLGDSALYLCASSVYKTGGAYEQYFGPGTRLTVT.